The sequence of this T cell receptor (beta chain) was determined in a study of cytomegalovirus exposure and HLA in healthy donors. This PCR relied on a set of 60 Vbeta primers and 13 Jbeta primers. Assay: immunoSEQ multiplex PCR; the TCRdb copy retains only in-frame clones and omits some. Among 75,000 to 100,000 clones, 60% to 80% were seen once, and the ten largest hold about 3.5%. Germline V lookup: CDR1 MNHEY, CDR2 SVGAGI. The V and J ends lost 4 bases and 6 bases, in that order; junction bases with no gene match: 7. This CDR3 has 14 residues. Sequencing was performed on PBMCs. This sequence joins TRBV6-5 and TRBJ1-2, with 8 bases fitting TRBD1. The receptor's source is a man between 40 and 49 years old in good health and CMV-seronegative. This chain's CDR3 is CASSSLDRGDGYTF. For the CDR3, the DNA is TGTGCCAGCAGTTCCTTAGACAGGGGAGATGGCTACACCTTC.